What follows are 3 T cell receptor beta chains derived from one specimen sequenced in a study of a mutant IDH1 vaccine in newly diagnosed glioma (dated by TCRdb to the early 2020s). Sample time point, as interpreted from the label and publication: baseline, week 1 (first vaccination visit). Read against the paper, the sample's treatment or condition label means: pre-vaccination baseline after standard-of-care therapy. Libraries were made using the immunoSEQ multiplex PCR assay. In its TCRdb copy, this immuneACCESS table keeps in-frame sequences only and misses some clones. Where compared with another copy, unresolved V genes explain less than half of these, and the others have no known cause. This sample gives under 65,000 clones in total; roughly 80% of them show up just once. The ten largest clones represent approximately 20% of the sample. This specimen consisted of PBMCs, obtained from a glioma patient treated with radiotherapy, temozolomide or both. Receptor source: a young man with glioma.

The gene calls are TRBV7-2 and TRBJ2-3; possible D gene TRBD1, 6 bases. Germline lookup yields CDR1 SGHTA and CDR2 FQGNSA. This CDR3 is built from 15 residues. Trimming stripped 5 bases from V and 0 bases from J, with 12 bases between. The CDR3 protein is CASSPYRASTDTQYF. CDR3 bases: TGTGCCAGCAGCCCTTACAGGGCTAGCACAGATACGCAGTATTTT.

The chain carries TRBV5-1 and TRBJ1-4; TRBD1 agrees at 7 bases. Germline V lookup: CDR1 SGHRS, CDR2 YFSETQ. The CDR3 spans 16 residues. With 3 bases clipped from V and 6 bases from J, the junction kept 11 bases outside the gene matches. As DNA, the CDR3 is TGCGCCAGCAGCTCCCGGTCAGGGGGACGGGATGAAAAACTGTTTTTT. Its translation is CASSSRSGGRDEKLFF.

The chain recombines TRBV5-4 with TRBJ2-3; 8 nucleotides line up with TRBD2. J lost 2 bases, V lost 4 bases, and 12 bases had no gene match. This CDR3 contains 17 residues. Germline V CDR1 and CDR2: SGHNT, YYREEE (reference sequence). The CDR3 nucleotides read TGTGCCAGCAGCCCCGTCGGAAGGCGGGGGGCCACAGATACGCAGTATTTT. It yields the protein CASSPVGRRGATDTQYF.